The clone carrying this T cell receptor beta chain was detected only a few times. This sample is drawn from a study of Ad26.COV2.S vaccination and SARS-CoV-2 variants. V shed 5 bases, J shed 7 bases, and the junction held 8 bases outside the gene matches. CDR3 length: 16 amino acids. Per germline, CDR1 PRHDT and CDR2 FYEKMQ (reference sequence). Regarding treatment: some 20 received Ad26.COV2.S at low or high dose, single or two shots; 5 received placebo; per-sample allocation not given. Collection of the samples took place on day 63 after the first injection of vaccine or placebo. Based in Boston, the donor was an adult of 18-55 years. Expression of Wuhan-strain SARS-CoV-2 spike came from the Ad26 vector that formed the vaccine. The protocol was immunoSEQ multiplex PCR, while the TCRdb copy is restricted to in-frame clones and leaves out a portion. The repertoire has more than 300,000 clones, more than 70% of them found once; the top ten carry more than 1.5%.

This clonotype originated in a person aged 18-65 years who received the Ad26.COV2.S COVID-19 vaccine or a placebo. The genes are TRBV13 and TRBJ2-1; 13 bases align to TRBD2. This sample comprised peripheral blood, obtained in a trial of Ad26.COV2.S vaccine versus placebo. The CDR3 loop reads CASSARQGLAGNEQFF. The CDR3 nucleotides read TGTGCCAGCAGCGCCCGACAGGGACTAGCGGGGAATGAGCAGTTCTTC.